The 31 T cell receptor beta chains given below trace back to one sample, sequenced in a study of T-cell reconstitution after alpha-beta-depleted transplantation in children. The authors prepared the TCRbeta library with unique molecular identifiers. TCRdb analysed the PCR reads with MiXCR anew, one entry per CDR3 protein. Here the sample spans about 200,000 distinct CDR3 sequences, around 5.9% being singletons. The sample was PBMCs, taken before TCRalphabeta/CD19-depleted stem cell transplant. These receptors were taken from a girl under three years old with combined immunodeficiency, due to receive a stem cell transplant.

This clonotype occurred many times. The chain couples TRBV4-1 to TRBJ2-1, with D unclear. This CDR3 is 14 amino acids long. Germline V gene sequence: CDR1 MGHRA, CDR2 YSYEKL. The V gene lost 1 base and the J gene lost 4 bases, with 8 bases spanning the gap. This CDR3 reads CASSQVTGYNEQFF. The CDR3 DNA reads TGCGCCAGCAGCCAAGTTACCGGATACAATGAGCAGTTCTTC.

This clonotype appeared many times. This chain links TRBV12-3 or TRBV12-4 with TRBJ2-1; D could derive from TRBD1 or TRBD2 (7 bases each). V gave up 4 bases and J gave up 6 bases, with 13 bases separating them. CDR3 length: 14 amino acids. This CDR3 is CASSWTRGLNEQFF. The CDR3 DNA follows: TGTGCCAGCAGTTGGACTAGGGGGCTCAATGAGCAGTTCTTC.

This clonotype was seen many times. The chain is built from TRBV25-1 and TRBJ2-1; 7 nucleotides agree with TRBD2. The germline gives CDR1 MGHDK, CDR2 SYGVNS. The length of the CDR3 is 15 residues. Trimming at V came to 3 bases and at J to 6 bases, leaving 8 bases not matched to a gene. The CDR3 nucleotides are TGTGCCAGCAGTGACCCTAGCGGACCATCCAATGAGCAGTTCTTC. Translated, it gives CASSDPSGPSNEQFF.

This clonotype showed up many times. V usage is TRBV7-2 and J usage is TRBJ1-1; D is uncertain. CDR3 length equals 18 residues. Deletions cut 5 bases from V and 1 base from J, with 23 bases between. CDR1 is SGHTA and CDR2 is FQGNSA in the germline V gene. CDR3 protein: CASSPPLAGGGRNTEAFF. CDR3 sequence (DNA): TGTGCCAGCAGCCCACCCTTGGCGGGCGGAGGGAGGAACACTGAAGCTTTCTTT.

This clonotype was seen at least ten times. This rearrangement joins TRBV6-2 or TRBV6-3 to TRBJ2-7; 8 bases align to TRBD2. This CDR3 comprises 14 residues. The germline CDR1 and CDR2 sequences are MNHEY and SVGEGT. V was pared by 4 bases and J by 3 bases, with 5 bases of the junction left unmatched. The CDR3 coding sequence is TGTGCCAGCAGTTTAGCGGGGAAAGGCTACGAGCAGTACTTC. Translated, it gives CASSLAGKGYEQYF.

Note on this clonotype: A much larger clone lies one base from this, so it may be a read error. The chain recombines TRBV6-5 with TRBJ2-1; 7 bases are shared with TRBD2. This CDR3 is built from 15 residues. The V and J ends lost 4 bases and 7 bases, in that order; junction bases with no gene match: 10. Germline V CDR1 and CDR2: MNHEY, SVGAGI. For the CDR3, the DNA is TGTGCCAGCAGTTGCTTGGCGGGGGACGGAAATGAGCAGTTCTTC. This gives the protein CASSCLAGDGNEQFF.

Concerning this clonotype: A much larger clone differs from this one at a single base, so this may be a read error. V is TRBV12-3 or TRBV12-4 and J is TRBJ2-3, with 7 nucleotides matching TRBD2. Germline trimming cut 6 bases from V and 5 bases from J; bases unmatched to any gene: 5. This CDR3 is 13 amino acids long. The CDR3 DNA reads as TGTGCCAGCAGCCGCGGACTAGTAGATACGCAGTATTTT. This encodes CASSRGLVDTQYF.

This clonotype was detected ten times or more. The chain couples TRBV7-2 to TRBJ2-1; D might be TRBD2 (6 bases). There are 12 residues in the CDR3. CDR1 is SGHTA and CDR2 is FQGNSA in the germline V gene. Trimming took 5 bases from V and 10 from J, leaving 12 bases between them. Here the CDR3 reads CASSTTLAEQFF. CDR3 nucleotides: TGTGCCAGCAGCACCACACTAGCAGAGCAGTTCTTC.

This clonotype was counted only a few times. This sequence joins TRBV4-2 and TRBJ1-3; D might be TRBD1 (5 bases). The V end lost 2 bases, the J end lost 0 bases, and 14 bases lay between the germline ends. The germline V gene has CDR1 LGHNA and CDR2 YNFKEQ. CDR3 size: 17 residues. CDR3 in amino acids: CASSQPTVTSSGNTIYF. The DNA for the CDR3 is TGTGCCAGCAGCCAACCGACAGTCACTTCCTCTGGAAACACCATATATTTT.

This clonotype was seen many times. The gene calls are TRBV7-3 and TRBJ1-6, with no clear D. Germline CDR1 and CDR2: SGHTA and FQGTGA. The V and J ends lost 5 bases and 5 bases respectively, with 7 bases between them. The CDR3 loop spans 13 amino acids. In DNA, the CDR3 is TGTGCCAGCAGCCAGGTCAATAATTCACCCCTCCACTTT. It is translated as CASSQVNNSPLHF.

Many counts were recorded for this clonotype. This chain uses TRBV24-1 with TRBJ1-4, with TRBD1 matching over 9 bases. The CDR3 runs 16 residues. Germline V gene lookup returns CDR1 KGHDR and CDR2 SFDVKD. Germline trimming cut 6 bases from V and 6 bases from J; bases unmatched to any gene: 10. In DNA, the CDR3 is TGTGCCACCAGTACAGGGGGCTATGAGGGGGATGAAAAACTGTTTTTT. Translated, it gives CATSTGGYEGDEKLFF.

This clonotype was seen repeatedly, ten times or more. The CDR3: CSVDEGMGTDTQYF. DNA of the CDR3: TGCAGCGTTGATGAGGGTATGGGCACAGATACGCAGTATTTT. This sequence joins TRBV29-1 and TRBJ2-3; possible D gene TRBD2, 5 bases. The CDR3 loop spans 14 amino acids. Germline CDR1 reads SQVTM; CDR2 reads ANQGSEA. V shed 3 bases and J shed 1 base, with 11 bases lying between them.

This clonotype was found a few times. This clone may be a read error of a much larger clone one base away. The DNA for the CDR3 is TGTGCCTGCATCCAAGGGGCAAGGAACACCGGGGAGCTGTTTTTT. Translation gives CACIQGARNTGELFF. The chain uses TRBV11-1 and TRBJ2-2; D is perhaps TRBD1 (5 bases). Trimming left V 11 bases short and J 1 base short, with 17 bases between. There are 15 residues in the CDR3. Germline V gene data show CDR1 as SGHAT and CDR2 as FQDESV (reference sequence).

This clonotype was seen repeatedly, ten times or more. This chain links TRBV21-1 with TRBJ2-7; the table calls TRBD1, which could not be checked here. TRBV21-1 is given as a pseudogene. The CDR3 contains 15 residues. CDR3 DNA sequence: TGTGCCAGCAGCAATCCCTCGGGACAGTCCTACGAGCAGTACTTC. It yields the protein CASSNPSGQSYEQYF.

This clonotype was counted ten times or more. This may be a read error, as it is one base from a much larger clone. The chain combines TRBV6-6 with TRBJ2-7; no firm D call. Trimming removed 1 base from V and 3 bases from J, with 1 base in between. There are 11 residues in the CDR3. Germline V gene lookup returns CDR1 MNHNY and CDR2 SVGAGI (reference sequence). The CDR3 sequence is CASSYYYEQYF. CDR3 sequence (DNA): TGTGCCAGCAGTTACTACTACGAGCAGTACTTC.

At least ten counts were recorded for this clonotype. This sequence joins TRBV28 and TRBJ2-1, with 10 bases that match TRBD2. J gave up 1 base and V 6 bases, and 0 bases lay outside the gene matches. This CDR3 region has 14 residues. From germline, CDR1 is MDHEN and CDR2 SYDVKM. The CDR3 loop reads CASRAGGSYNEQFF. CDR3 nucleotide sequence: TGTGCCAGCAGAGCGGGAGGGTCCTACAATGAGCAGTTCTTC.

This clonotype was seen only a few times. The V call is TRBV20-1, the J call TRBJ2-3, with D perhaps assigned TRBD1 or TRBD2 (5 bases each). The length of the CDR3 is 17 residues. Trimming took off 3 bases at V and 1 base at J, with 20 bases between the two ends. CDR1 and CDR2 from the germline V gene are DFQATT and SNEGSKA (reference sequence). The CDR3 reads CSARGDLLKPRTDTQYF. In DNA form, the CDR3 reads TGCAGTGCTAGGGGGGATCTTCTCAAACCCCGCACAGATACGCAGTATTTT.

The table lists this clonotype with many counts. The chain joins TRBV12-3 or TRBV12-4 to TRBJ1-1; no clear D gene. Deletions cut 6 bases from V and 0 bases from J, with 14 bases between. This CDR3 contains 15 residues. CDR3 residues: CASRSLQVMNTEAFF. DNA of the CDR3: TGTGCCAGCAGAAGCCTCCAGGTCATGAACACTGAAGCTTTCTTT.

This clonotype was recorded a few times. The rearrangement links TRBV29-1 to TRBJ1-5; TRBD1 matches at 8 bases. Germline trimming cut 7 bases from V and 2 bases from J; bases unmatched to any gene: 10. Germline V gene data show CDR1 as SQVTM and CDR2 as ANQGSEA. The CDR3 covers 15 residues. CDR3 sequence: CSASRLTGGNQPQHF. The CDR3 coding sequence is TGCAGCGCCTCCCGATTGACAGGGGGCAATCAGCCCCAGCATTTT.

This clonotype has ten or more counts. The J gene is TRBJ1-1, the V gene TRBV12-3 or TRBV12-4; 7 nucleotides line up with TRBD1. CDR3 length equals 14 residues. Unmatched junction bases numbered 5, after V lost 7 bases and J lost 0 bases. The CDR3 region has the DNA TGTGCCAGCACCTACGGGACAGTGAACACTGAAGCTTTCTTT. Translating it yields CASTYGTVNTEAFF.

This clonotype was counted ten times or more. The chain uses TRBV4-3 and TRBJ2-5; the D gene is possibly TRBD2 (5 bases). CDR1 and CDR2 from the germline V gene are LGHNA and YSLEER. The V gene lost 0 bases and the J gene lost 5 bases, with 19 bases spanning the gap. The CDR3 consists of 17 residues. CDR3 DNA sequence: TGCGCCAGCAGCCAAGAAGAGGGCCTTCGTGGAGCCGAGACCCAGTACTTC. Protein sequence: CASSQEEGLRGAETQYF.

This clonotype has ten or more counts. The V call is TRBV5-1, the J call TRBJ1-2; a possible D gene is TRBD1 (6 bases). Trimming shortened V by 2 bases and J by 8 bases, and 16 bases separated the two germline ends. Germline lookup yields CDR1 SGHRS and CDR2 YFSETQ. The CDR3 contains 14 residues. The CDR3 bases are TGCGCCAGCAGCTTAGAGACAGGATTAAGCGGCTACACCTTC. Protein sequence: CASSLETGLSGYTF.

This clonotype was seen repeatedly, ten times or more. The genes are TRBV12-3 or TRBV12-4 and TRBJ2-2, with TRBD1 identical over 11 bases. The CDR3 consists of 15 residues. With V trimmed by 6 bases and J by 3 bases, 3 bases remained unmatched. The CDR3 spells CASRDRGLHTGELFF. The CDR3 DNA is TGTGCCAGCAGGGACAGGGGGCTGCACACCGGGGAGCTGTTTTTT.

Remarks on this clonotype: It may be a read error: a sequence one base away is much more abundant. The rearrangement links TRBV12-3 or TRBV12-4 to TRBJ1-1; D not resolved. This CDR3 region has 14 residues. CDR3: CASSFASRNTEPFF. The CDR3 DNA sequence: TGTGCCAGCAGTTTTGCTAGCAGGAACACTGAACCTTTCTTT.

This clonotype was seen many times. J is TRBJ1-1 and V is TRBV6-5, with TRBD1 as a possible D gene (6 bases). Deletions cut 6 bases from V and 5 bases from J, with 16 bases between. The germline V gene has CDR1 MNHEY and CDR2 SVGAGI. This CDR3 has 14 amino acids. As DNA, the CDR3 is TGTGCCAGCAGCCCACAGGGCACATGGACTGAAGCTTTCTTT. Translated, it gives CASSPQGTWTEAFF.

At least ten counts were recorded for this clonotype. The chain is built from TRBV12-3 or TRBV12-4 and TRBJ2-7; D is undetermined. The CDR3 loop spans 11 amino acids. Trimming cost V 6 bases and J 7 bases, with 10 bases left between them. CDR3 DNA: TGTGCCAGCAGCCAGGCGCGGGAGCAGTACTTC. The encoded protein is CASSQAREQYF.

There are many counts of this clonotype. The chain employs TRBV6-2 or TRBV6-3 and TRBJ2-5; 7 positions agree with TRBD2. V lost 0 bases and J lost 6; bases outside the gene matches: 13. Per the germline V gene, CDR1 is MNHEY and CDR2 is SVGEGT. The CDR3 totals 17 residues. CDR3 amino acids: CASSYSRYWREWKTQYF. CDR3 sequence (DNA): TGTGCCAGCAGTTACTCGAGGTATTGGCGGGAGTGGAAGACCCAGTACTTC.

This clonotype was seen many times. The genes are TRBV25-1 and TRBJ1-2; D possibly corresponds to TRBD1 (5 bases). Per the germline V gene, CDR1 is MGHDK and CDR2 is SYGVNS. This CDR3 has 15 residues. The germline V and J ends were trimmed by 4 bases and 4 bases, with 16 bases remaining between them. This CDR3 reads CASSGPPGLVYGYTF. CDR3 nucleotide sequence: TGTGCCAGCAGTGGCCCCCCGGGACTGGTCTATGGCTACACCTTC.

Many counts were recorded for this clonotype. V usage is TRBV9 and J usage is TRBJ2-3; 11 bases match TRBD2. The trim removed 2 bases at V and 2 bases at J, leaving 1 base unmatched. The CDR3 loop spans 15 amino acids. Per germline, CDR1 SGDLS and CDR2 YYNGEE. DNA of the CDR3: TGTGCCAGCAGCGTGGGACTAGCGGTCACAGATACGCAGTATTTT. It codes for CASSVGLAVTDTQYF.

This chain joins TRBV7-9 and TRBJ2-7, with 10 bases identical to TRBD2. The CDR3 has 14 amino acids. Germline V gene sequence: CDR1 SEHNR, CDR2 FQNEAQ (reference sequence). Trimming cost V 4 bases and J 4 bases; bases outside gene matches: 4. The CDR3 bases are TGTGCCAGCAGCTCCGGGACTAGCGCTTACGAGCAGTACTTC. This codes for CASSSGTSAYEQYF.

This clonotype was observed many times. The chain employs TRBV5-1 and TRBJ2-2; D is unclear. The CDR3 is 16 amino acids. V was pared by 7 bases and J by 1 base, with 17 bases between. The germline CDR1 and CDR2 sequences are SGHRS and YFSETQ. For the CDR3, the DNA is TGCGCCAGCTCCTTAATCCCGGGCCTGAACACCGGGGAGCTGTTTTTT. It yields the protein CASSLIPGLNTGELFF.